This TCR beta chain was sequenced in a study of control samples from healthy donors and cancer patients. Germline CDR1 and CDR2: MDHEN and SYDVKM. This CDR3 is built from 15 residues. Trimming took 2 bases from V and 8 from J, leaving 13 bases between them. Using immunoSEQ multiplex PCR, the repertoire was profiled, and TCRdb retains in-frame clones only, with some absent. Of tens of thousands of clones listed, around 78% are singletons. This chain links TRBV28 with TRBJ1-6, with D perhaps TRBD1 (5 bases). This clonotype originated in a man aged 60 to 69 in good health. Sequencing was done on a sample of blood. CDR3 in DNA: TGTGCCAGCAGTTTAGGGGGTATTGTGGATTCACCCCTCCACTTT. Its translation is CASSLGGIVDSPLHF.